This T cell receptor (beta chain) was identified in a study of T cell changes during pregnancy in multiple sclerosis. Produced via immunoSEQ multiplex PCR; TCRdb's table is partial and in-frame only. The sample holds tens of thousands of clones; 90% to 95% are singletons and the top ten take under 3%. Trimming took off 1 base at V and 2 bases at J, with 11 bases between the two ends. Germline CDR1 and CDR2: LNHNV and YYDKDF (reference sequence). The CDR3 contains 15 residues. The chain combines TRBV15 with TRBJ1-2; D call uncertain. The receptor was isolated from a female donor with multiple sclerosis, enrolled in a pregnancy study. This specimen consisted of peripheral blood, obtained in the second trimester of pregnancy. In DNA, the CDR3 is TGTGCCACCAGCAGAGCCCAGGTCCAAAACTATGGCTACACCTTC. This translates into CATSRAQVQNYGYTF.